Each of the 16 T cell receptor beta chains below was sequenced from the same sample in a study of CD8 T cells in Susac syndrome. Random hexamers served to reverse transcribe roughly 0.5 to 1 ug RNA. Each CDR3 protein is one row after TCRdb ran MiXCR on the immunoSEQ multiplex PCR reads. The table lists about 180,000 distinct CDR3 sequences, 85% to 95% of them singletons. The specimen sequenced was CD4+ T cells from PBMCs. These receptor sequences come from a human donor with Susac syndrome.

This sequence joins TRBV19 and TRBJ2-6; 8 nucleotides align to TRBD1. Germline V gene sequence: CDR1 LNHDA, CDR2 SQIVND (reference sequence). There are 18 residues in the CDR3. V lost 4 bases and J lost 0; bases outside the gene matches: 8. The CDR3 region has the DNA TGTGCCAGTAGTACTTGGACAGGGTCGTACTCTGGGGCCAACGTCCTGACTTTC. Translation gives CASSTWTGSYSGANVLTF.

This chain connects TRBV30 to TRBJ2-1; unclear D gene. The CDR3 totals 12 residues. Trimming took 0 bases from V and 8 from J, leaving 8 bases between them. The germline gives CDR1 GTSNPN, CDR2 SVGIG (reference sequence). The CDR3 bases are TGTGCCTGGAGTGTGGATAGAGATGAGCAGTTCTTC. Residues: CAWSVDRDEQFF.

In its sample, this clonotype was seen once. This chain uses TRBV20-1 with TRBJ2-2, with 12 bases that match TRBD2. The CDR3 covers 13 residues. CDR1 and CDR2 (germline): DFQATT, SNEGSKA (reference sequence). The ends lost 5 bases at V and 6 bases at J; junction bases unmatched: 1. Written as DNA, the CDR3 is TGCAGTGCTTCTAGCGGGGGGGCCGGGGAGCTGTTTTTT. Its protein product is CSASSGGAGELFF.

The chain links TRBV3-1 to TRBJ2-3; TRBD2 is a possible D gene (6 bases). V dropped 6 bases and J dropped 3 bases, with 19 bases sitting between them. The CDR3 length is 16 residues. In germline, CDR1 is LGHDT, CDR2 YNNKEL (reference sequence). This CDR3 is CASSPGLNFQTDTQYF. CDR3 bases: TGTGCCAGCAGTCCGGGACTGAATTTCCAGACAGATACGCAGTATTTT.

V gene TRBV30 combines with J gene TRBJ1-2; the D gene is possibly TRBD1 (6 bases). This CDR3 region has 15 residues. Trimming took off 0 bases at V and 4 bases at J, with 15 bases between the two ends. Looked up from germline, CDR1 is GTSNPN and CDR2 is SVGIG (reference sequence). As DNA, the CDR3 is TGTGCCTGGAGTGTAAATGGGGGGCAAGGCTATGGCTACACCTTC. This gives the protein CAWSVNGGQGYGYTF.

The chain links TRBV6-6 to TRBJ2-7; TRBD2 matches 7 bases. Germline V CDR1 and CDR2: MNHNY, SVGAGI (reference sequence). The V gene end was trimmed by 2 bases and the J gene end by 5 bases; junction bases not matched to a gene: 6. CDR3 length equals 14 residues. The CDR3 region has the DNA TGTGCCAGCAGTTACCCCCAGACTAGCAACGAGCAGTACTTC. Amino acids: CASSYPQTSNEQYF.

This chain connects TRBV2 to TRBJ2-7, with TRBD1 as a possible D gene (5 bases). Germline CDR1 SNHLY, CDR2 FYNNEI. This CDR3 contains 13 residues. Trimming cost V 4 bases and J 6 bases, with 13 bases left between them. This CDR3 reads CASSGRGRSEQYF. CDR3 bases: TGTGCCAGCAGTGGAAGGGGTCGGAGCGAGCAGTACTTC. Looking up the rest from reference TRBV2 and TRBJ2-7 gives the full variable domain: EPEVTQTPSHQVTQMGQEVILRCVPISNHLYFYWYRQILGQKVEFLVSFYNNEISEKSEIFDDQFSVERPDGSNFTLKIRSTKLEDSAMYFCASSGRGRSEQYFGPGTRLTVT.

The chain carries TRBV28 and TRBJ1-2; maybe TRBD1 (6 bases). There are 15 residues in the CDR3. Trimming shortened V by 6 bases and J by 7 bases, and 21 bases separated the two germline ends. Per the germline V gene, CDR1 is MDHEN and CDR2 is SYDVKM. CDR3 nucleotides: TGTGCCAGCAGCGGCCAGGGCTGGCAGGGGTTTGGCTACACCTTC. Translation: CASSGQGWQGFGYTF.

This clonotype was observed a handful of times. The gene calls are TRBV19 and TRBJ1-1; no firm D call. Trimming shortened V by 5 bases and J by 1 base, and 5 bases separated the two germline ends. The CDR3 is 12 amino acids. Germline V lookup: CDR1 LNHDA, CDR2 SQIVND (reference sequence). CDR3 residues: CASSYRNTEAFF. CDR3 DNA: TGTGCCAGTAGTTACAGGAACACTGAAGCTTTCTTT.

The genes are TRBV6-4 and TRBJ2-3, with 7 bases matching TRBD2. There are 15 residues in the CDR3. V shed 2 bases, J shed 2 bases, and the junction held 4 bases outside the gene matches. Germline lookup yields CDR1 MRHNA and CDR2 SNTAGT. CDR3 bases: TGTGCCAGCAGTGACGGGGAGGGATCCACAGATACGCAGTATTTT. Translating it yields CASSDGEGSTDTQYF.

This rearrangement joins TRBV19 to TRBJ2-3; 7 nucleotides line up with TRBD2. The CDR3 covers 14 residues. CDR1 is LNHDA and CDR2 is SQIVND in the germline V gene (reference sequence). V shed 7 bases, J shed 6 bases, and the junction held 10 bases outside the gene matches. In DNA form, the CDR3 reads TGTGCCAGTACGGGACTACCTACCTGGGATACGCAGTATTTT. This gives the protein CASTGLPTWDTQYF.

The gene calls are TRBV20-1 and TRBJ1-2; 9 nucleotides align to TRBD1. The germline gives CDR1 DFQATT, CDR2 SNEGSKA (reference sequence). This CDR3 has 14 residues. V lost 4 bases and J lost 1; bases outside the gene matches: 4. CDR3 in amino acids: CSATGTGNNYGYTF. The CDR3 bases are TGCAGTGCTACCGGGACAGGGAATAACTATGGCTACACCTTC.

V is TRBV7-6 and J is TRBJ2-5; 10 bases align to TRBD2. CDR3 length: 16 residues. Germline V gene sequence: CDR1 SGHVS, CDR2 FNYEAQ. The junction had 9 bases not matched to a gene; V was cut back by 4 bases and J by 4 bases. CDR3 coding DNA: TGTGCCAGCAGCTCCCTTGGAGCGGGAGGGTTAGAGACCCAGTACTTC. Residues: CASSSLGAGGLETQYF.

The CDR3 loop is CASSLKGRNEKLFF. DNA for the CDR3: TGTGCCAGCAGCTTAAAAGGGAGGAATGAAAAACTGTTTTTT. The V and J genes are TRBV7-2 and TRBJ1-4; the D is unclear. CDR3 length: 14 residues. Germline lookup yields CDR1 SGHTA and CDR2 FQGNSA. Trimming stripped 2 bases from V and 5 bases from J, with 9 bases between.

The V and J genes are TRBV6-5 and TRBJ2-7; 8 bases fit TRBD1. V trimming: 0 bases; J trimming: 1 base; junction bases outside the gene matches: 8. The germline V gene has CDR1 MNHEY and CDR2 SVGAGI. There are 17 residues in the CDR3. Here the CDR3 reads CASSYSPGGGRSYEQYF. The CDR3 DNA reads TGTGCCAGCAGTTACTCCCCAGGGGGCGGAAGGTCCTACGAGCAGTACTTC.

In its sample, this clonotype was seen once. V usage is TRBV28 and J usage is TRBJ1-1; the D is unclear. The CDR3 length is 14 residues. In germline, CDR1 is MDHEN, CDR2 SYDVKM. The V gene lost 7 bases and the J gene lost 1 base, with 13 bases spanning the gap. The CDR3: CASIGWQKNTEAFF. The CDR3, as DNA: TGTGCCAGCATTGGCTGGCAAAAGAACACTGAAGCTTTCTTT.